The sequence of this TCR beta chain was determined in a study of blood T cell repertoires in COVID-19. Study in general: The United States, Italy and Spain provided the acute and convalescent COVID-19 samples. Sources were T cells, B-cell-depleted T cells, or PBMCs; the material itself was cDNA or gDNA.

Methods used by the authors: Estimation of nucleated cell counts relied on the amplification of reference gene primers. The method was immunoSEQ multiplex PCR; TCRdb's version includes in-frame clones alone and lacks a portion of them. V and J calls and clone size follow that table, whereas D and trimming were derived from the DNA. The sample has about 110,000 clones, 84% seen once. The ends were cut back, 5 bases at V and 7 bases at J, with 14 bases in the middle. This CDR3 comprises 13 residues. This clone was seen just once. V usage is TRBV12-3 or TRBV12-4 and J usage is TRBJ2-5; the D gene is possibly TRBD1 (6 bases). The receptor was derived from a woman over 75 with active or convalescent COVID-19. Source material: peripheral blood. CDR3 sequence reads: CASSANRDGTQYF. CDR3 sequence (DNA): TGTGCCAGCAGTGCAAACAGGGATGGGACCCAGTACTTC.